This T cell receptor (beta chain) was observed in a study of T cell responses to AZD1222 COVID-19 vaccine. Trimming shortened V by 7 bases and J by 0 bases, and 9 bases separated the two germline ends. From germline, CDR1 is SGHTA and CDR2 FQGNSA. The CDR3 sequence is 13 residues long. Study-wide results and caveats: Clonal diversity was possibly underestimated, and the donors were mostly white British, with more females.

A note on this clone: Its antigen is not known.

Assay: immunoSEQ multiplex PCR; the TCRdb copy retains only in-frame clones and omits some. The sample lists 98,000 or so clones, less than 85% occurring once. The chain has TRBV7-2 and TRBJ1-1; D uncertain. The material sequenced was peripheral blood, taken 28 days after the second AZD1222 dose. This clonotype originated in an adult who received the AZD1222 COVID-19 vaccine. The CDR3: CASTFEMNTEAFF. The DNA of the CDR3 is TGTGCCAGCACCTTTGAAATGAACACTGAAGCTTTCTTT.